The clone carrying this T cell receptor beta chain has only one observation. This specimen belongs to a study of blood T cells in healthy people across ages. About the study: Per two T cells, about one barcoded beta molecule was captured through template switching.

Germline V gene lookup returns CDR1 LGHNA and CDR2 YSLEER. The CDR3 runs to 16 residues. V lost 3 bases to trimming and J lost 7 bases; unmatched junction nucleotides: 8. For the second PCR, which ran for 7 to 11 cycles, a sample-barcoded 5' primer and a J-beta primer mix were used. No fewer than 2.5 million CDR3-containing paired-end reads came from each sample. Each CDR3 protein is one row after TCRdb ran MiXCR on the 5' RACE reads. The data hold around 1,000,000 distinct CDR3 sequences, with 35% to 40% observed a single time. The TCR was taken from a young man in good health. Sequencing input: blood. This chain joins TRBV4-3 and TRBJ1-4; 10 nucleotides match TRBD1. CDR3 loop: CASSQYSGTGAEKLFF. The CDR3 DNA follows: TGCGCCAGCAGCCAGTACTCCGGGACAGGGGCTGAAAAACTGTTTTTT.